The 18 T cell receptor beta chains presented below share a single source sample, sequenced in a study of cytomegalovirus exposure and HLA in healthy donors. PCR amplification relied on 60 Vbeta primers (plus 13 Jbeta primers). The table came from immunoSEQ multiplex PCR; TCRdb's copy has only in-frame clones and leaves some out. The sample has 60,000 to 80,000 clones, less than 85% seen once. The sample comprised PBMCs. The receptors originated from a woman aged 30 to 39 in good health and CMV-seronegative.

The V call is TRBV18, the J call TRBJ1-2; 9 bases fit TRBD1. CDR3 length: 14 amino acids. CDR1 KGHSH and CDR2 LQKENI come from the germline V gene. V lost 3 bases and J lost 2; bases outside the gene matches: 1. The CDR3 DNA follows: TGTGCCAGCTCACCCGGGACAGGGAACTATGGCTACACCTTC. Its protein product is CASSPGTGNYGYTF.

In this sample, this clone turned up a few times. V gene TRBV7-9 combines with J gene TRBJ1-1, with 7 bases that match TRBD1. Germline lookup yields CDR1 SEHNR and CDR2 FQNEAQ (reference sequence). V lost 6 bases, J lost 4 bases, and 14 bases stayed unmatched. The CDR3 loop spans 16 amino acids. The CDR3 DNA reads as TGTGCCAGCAGTGACAGGGTCGGAGGTTGGGGCACTGAAGCTTTCTTT. Its translation is CASSDRVGGWGTEAFF.

The chain recombines TRBV5-1 with TRBJ1-2; D gene uncertain. Per the germline V gene, CDR1 is SGHRS and CDR2 is YFSETQ. V was trimmed by 4 bases and J by 4 bases, leaving 17 bases between them. CDR3 length equals 15 residues. This CDR3 reads CASSGELLEGYGYTF. CDR3 nucleotides: TGCGCCAGCAGCGGGGAGCTCTTGGAGGGCTATGGCTACACCTTC.

This chain joins TRBV30 and TRBJ2-7, with TRBD2 matching over 7 bases. Trimming removed 0 bases from V and 1 base from J; junction bases left unmatched: 3. The CDR3 is 14 amino acids. The germline gives CDR1 GTSNPN, CDR2 SVGIG (reference sequence). This chain's CDR3 is CAWSVGSGSYEQYF. In nucleotides, the CDR3 is TGTGCCTGGAGTGTCGGTAGCGGGTCCTACGAGCAGTACTTC.

This chain joins TRBV9 and TRBJ2-3; D possibly corresponds to TRBD2 (5 bases). This CDR3 is built from 16 residues. Germline assignment: CDR1 SGDLS and CDR2 YYNGEE. V was clipped by 0 bases and J by 2 bases, with 13 bases between them. The CDR3 nucleotides are TGTGCCAGCAGCGTAGGAGGAGGCTATTCCACAGATACGCAGTATTTT. Its protein is CASSVGGGYSTDTQYF.

V and J are TRBV28 and TRBJ2-7, with TRBD1 identical over 7 bases. The length of the CDR3 is 13 residues. V shed 1 base, J shed 4 bases, and the junction held 1 base outside the gene matches. Germline V lookup: CDR1 MDHEN, CDR2 SYDVKM. The CDR3 DNA sequence: TGTGCCAGCAGTTTATACAGGGGTTACGAGCAGTACTTC. Encoded protein: CASSLYRGYEQYF.

This CDR3 is CASSLSTWEAHYEQYF. CDR3 in DNA: TGTGCCAGCAGCTTAAGTACGTGGGAGGCCCACTACGAGCAGTACTTC. V and J are TRBV7-2 and TRBJ2-7; D possibly corresponds to TRBD2 (6 bases). Germline assignment: CDR1 SGHTA and CDR2 FQGNSA. CDR3 length equals 16 residues. The germline V and J ends were trimmed by 2 bases and 3 bases, with 17 bases remaining between them.

The chain is built from TRBV19 and TRBJ1-5; D remains unclear. The CDR3 has 14 residues. Germline lookup yields CDR1 LNHDA and CDR2 SQIVND (reference sequence). Trimming pared 7 bases from V and 5 bases from J, leaving 15 bases between. This CDR3 is CASTVGSLDQPQHF. The DNA of the CDR3 is TGTGCCAGTACTGTCGGGTCGCTCGATCAGCCCCAGCATTTT.

Worth noting for this clone: An end of the junction does not agree with germline; a read error may underlie this. The identical CDR3 is also encoded by other nucleotide sequences in the sample. This chain joins TRBV7-2 and TRBJ2-7; D uncertain. The CDR3 runs 13 residues. The V gene's germline CDR1 is SGHTA and CDR2 FQGNSA. CDR3 loop: CASSLALSYEQYF. The CDR3 DNA follows: TGTGCTAGCAGCTTAGCTCTTAGCTACGAGCAGTACTTC.

The V and J genes are TRBV28 and TRBJ2-5, with TRBD2 matching 9 bases. Germline V gene lookup returns CDR1 MDHEN and CDR2 SYDVKM. The CDR3 runs 13 residues. V gave up 6 bases and J gave up 6 bases; unmatched junction bases: 5. This CDR3 is CASRTTSGQTQYF. The CDR3 bases are TGTGCCAGCAGAACGACTAGCGGTCAGACCCAGTACTTC.

The J gene is TRBJ2-7, the V gene TRBV18; tentative D call: TRBD1 (6 bases). CDR1 KGHSH and CDR2 LQKENI come from the germline V gene. The CDR3 sequence is 16 residues long. Trimming removed 2 bases from V and 3 bases from J, with 17 bases in between. The DNA of the CDR3 is TGTGCCAGCTCACCATTGTCTGGGGGCGGCCTCTACGAGCAGTACTTC. Translation gives CASSPLSGGGLYEQYF. The full variable domain, in which reference TRBV18 and TRBJ2-7 provide the parts outside the CDR3, is NAGVMQNPRHLVRRRGQEARLRCSPMKGHSHVYWYRQLPEEGLKFMVYLQKENIIDESGMPKERFSAEFPKEGPSILRIQQVVRGDSAAYFCASSPLSGGGLYEQYFGPGTRLTVT.

The genes are TRBV28 and TRBJ2-6; D is possibly TRBD1 (6 bases). The CDR3 extends over 19 amino acids. V lost 4 bases and J 4 bases, leaving 23 bases between the germline ends. Germline V gene data show CDR1 as MDHEN and CDR2 as SYDVKM. The CDR3 here is CASSSQGPRLALGANVLTF. In nucleotides, the CDR3 is TGTGCCAGCAGTTCCCAGGGGCCAAGGTTGGCACTGGGGGCCAACGTCCTGACTTTC.

This sequence joins TRBV19 and TRBJ2-1; TRBD2 matches 13 bases. V was pared by 6 bases and J by 9 bases, with 2 bases of the junction left unmatched. Germline V gives CDR1 LNHDA, CDR2 SQIVND (reference sequence). The CDR3 is 13 residues long. CDR3: CASSRTSGGEQFF. The CDR3, as DNA: TGTGCCAGTAGCCGGACTAGCGGGGGTGAGCAGTTCTTC.

In this sample, this clone turned up a few times. This chain connects TRBV19 to TRBJ1-1, with 8 bases identical to TRBD1. CDR1 is LNHDA and CDR2 is SQIVND in the germline V gene (reference sequence). With V trimmed by 3 bases and J by 1 base, 4 bases remained unmatched. The CDR3 loop spans 15 amino acids. In nucleotides, the CDR3 is TGTGCCAGTAGTATTCAGGGGGCAGCGAACACTGAAGCTTTCTTT. Translating gives CASSIQGAANTEAFF.

The chain links TRBV28 to TRBJ1-2, with no clear D. V was trimmed by 5 bases and J by 8 bases, leaving 18 bases between them. This CDR3 spans 14 amino acids. The germline V gene has CDR1 MDHEN and CDR2 SYDVKM. In DNA form, the CDR3 reads TGTGCCAGCAGTCCCAACGGGGTTTTAGGAGGCTACACCTTC. As protein: CASSPNGVLGGYTF.

This clone was detected only once. The chain recombines TRBV6-4 with TRBJ1-1; no clear D gene. V was trimmed by 6 bases and J by 1 base, leaving 12 bases between them. The germline gives CDR1 MRHNA, CDR2 SNTAGT. The CDR3 consists of 14 residues. As DNA, the CDR3 is TGTGCCAGCAGGTCCACAACAAAGAACACTGAAGCTTTCTTT. Translating it yields CASRSTTKNTEAFF.

The V call is TRBV7-9, the J call TRBJ1-5; a weak D match, TRBD1 (6 bases). The V gene lost 5 bases and the J gene lost 5 bases, with 16 bases spanning the gap. Germline assignment: CDR1 SEHNR and CDR2 FQNEAQ (reference sequence). The CDR3 is 15 residues long. This CDR3 reads CASSTQGRGDQPQHF. The CDR3 bases are TGTGCCAGCAGCACACAGGGACGGGGAGATCAGCCCCAGCATTTT.

This clone came up a few times. This chain uses TRBV4-1 with TRBJ1-1, with 9 bases matching TRBD1. The CDR3 loop spans 14 amino acids. Losses at the gene ends were 0 bases for V and 8 bases for J; bases not matched to a gene: 4. Germline V gives CDR1 MGHRA, CDR2 YSYEKL. The chain's CDR3 is CASSQDRGTGEAFF. DNA for the CDR3: TGCGCCAGCAGCCAAGATCGAGGGACAGGGGAAGCTTTCTTT.